The 21 T cell receptor beta chains below were found in one sample sequenced in a study of blood T cell repertoires in COVID-19. Assay used: immunoSEQ multiplex PCR; TCRdb lists only in-frame clones, some missing. Of 150,000 or so clones listed, about 88% are singletons. The sample comprised peripheral blood. These receptors were collected from a man aged 18 to 30 with acute or convalescent COVID-19.

The chain couples TRBV5-1 to TRBJ1-6, with 9 positions matching TRBD1. Trimming cost V 4 bases and J 7 bases; bases outside gene matches: 6. This CDR3 comprises 15 residues. The germline CDR1 and CDR2 sequences are SGHRS and YFSETQ. CDR3 loop: CASSPRTGENSPLHF. The CDR3 bases are TGCGCCAGCAGCCCGCGGACAGGGGAAAATTCACCCCTCCACTTT.

The rearrangement uses TRBV11-1 and TRBJ1-3, with a tentative D call TRBD1 (5 bases). V dropped 6 bases and J dropped 0 bases, with 12 bases sitting between them. This CDR3 has 15 residues. The V gene's germline CDR1 is SGHAT and CDR2 FQDESV (reference sequence). CDR3 protein: CASRSRVSSGNTIYF. Written as DNA, the CDR3 is TGTGCCAGCAGATCCAGGGTTTCCTCTGGAAACACCATATATTTT.

The gene calls are TRBV4-2 and TRBJ2-1; D perhaps matches TRBD1 (6 bases). The CDR3 loop spans 17 amino acids. V lost 0 bases and J 4 bases, leaving 16 bases between the germline ends. Germline V gene sequence: CDR1 LGHNA, CDR2 YNFKEQ. For the CDR3, the DNA is TGTGCCAGCAGCCAAGATAGGGGGACCCGACCATACAATGAGCAGTTCTTC. Its protein product is CASSQDRGTRPYNEQFF.

This chain connects TRBV6-1 to TRBJ2-7; D gene uncertain. Germline assignment: CDR1 MNHNS and CDR2 SASEGT. The CDR3 length is 11 residues. The germline V and J ends were trimmed by 3 bases and 3 bases, with 3 bases remaining between them. DNA for the CDR3: TGTGCCAGCAGTGAGTACTACGAGCAGTACGTC. Translating gives CASSEYYEQYV.

The chain carries TRBV10-3 and TRBJ1-1, with D tentatively TRBD1 (5 bases). V gave up 2 bases and J gave up 5 bases, with 15 bases separating them. The CDR3 has 15 residues. The V gene's germline CDR1 is ENHRY and CDR2 SYGVKD. The CDR3 DNA is TGTGCCATCAGTGAGGAGGCAGGGCGGATTACTGAAGCTTTCTTT. It is translated as CAISEEAGRITEAFF.

This rearrangement joins TRBV4-2 to TRBJ2-3, with TRBD2 identical over 8 bases. The length of the CDR3 is 18 residues. V was clipped by 3 bases and J by 0 bases; unmatched bases: 11. Germline V gene data show CDR1 as LGHNA and CDR2 as YNFKEQ. The CDR3 is CASSQNTPLAASTDTQYF. CDR3 DNA sequence: TGTGCCAGCAGCCAGAACACCCCACTAGCGGCCAGCACAGATACGCAGTATTTT.

This clone was seen more than once but under ten times. The chain is built from TRBV19 and TRBJ2-2, with unresolved D. This CDR3 region has 14 residues. The V and J ends lost 3 bases and 4 bases respectively, with 9 bases between them. CDR1 and CDR2 from the germline V gene are LNHDA and SQIVND (reference sequence). The CDR3 DNA reads TGTGCCAGTAGTATTCAGGTTGGCACCGGGGAGCTGTTTTTT. Its protein product is CASSIQVGTGELFF.

This clone was observed a handful of times. The J gene is TRBJ2-7, the V gene TRBV10-3, with D uncertain. The V end was cut by 0 bases, the J end by 4 bases, with 4 bases between. This CDR3 is 12 amino acids long. CDR1 and CDR2 from the germline V gene are ENHRY and SYGVKD. CDR3 DNA sequence: TGTGCCATCAGTGAGTCGGCTTACGAGCAGTACGTC. Translated, it gives CAISESAYEQYV.

This chain joins TRBV3-1 (or the pseudogene TRBV3-2) and TRBJ2-3; D might be TRBD2 (5 bases). The V end was cut by 5 bases, the J end by 1 base, with 10 bases between. This CDR3 is built from 14 residues. Per the germline V gene, CDR1 is LGHDT and CDR2 is YNNKEL (reference sequence). CDR3 amino acids: CASSRRTGTDTQYF. CDR3 in DNA: TGTGCCAGCAGCAGGAGGACTGGCACAGATACGCAGTATTTT.

The V and J genes are TRBV6-4 and TRBJ2-1; maybe TRBD1 (6 bases). Trimming removed 5 bases at V and 5 bases at J, with 10 bases between. The length of the CDR3 is 13 residues. Germline V gene lookup returns CDR1 MRHNA and CDR2 SNTAGT. In nucleotides, the CDR3 is TGTGCCAGCAGTCACAAGGGGGACAATGAGCAGTTCTTC. Encoded protein: CASSHKGDNEQFF.

V is TRBV7-3 and J is TRBJ2-1; 9 bases are a match to TRBD2. Germline CDR1 is SGHTA and CDR2 is FQGTGA. The junction had 9 bases not matched to a gene; V was cut back by 5 bases and J by 7 bases. The CDR3 contains 15 residues. CDR3 amino acids: CASSPRGGALNEQFF. CDR3 DNA: TGTGCCAGCAGCCCCCGCGGGGGGGCCCTAAATGAGCAGTTCTTC.

The V call is TRBV7-2, the J call TRBJ1-2; tentatively, D is TRBD1 (5 bases). V dropped 5 bases and J dropped 4 bases, with 8 bases sitting between them. The CDR3 has 12 amino acids. Germline V CDR1 and CDR2: SGHTA, FQGNSA. CDR3 DNA: TGTGCCAGCAGCGACAGAGCCTATGGCTACACCTTC. This encodes CASSDRAYGYTF.

With regard to this clone: The junction departs from germline at one end; a sequencing error may be responsible. The chain recombines TRBV5-1 with TRBJ1-3, with D possibly matching TRBD1 (5 bases). This CDR3 is built from 13 residues. Germline-derived CDR1 and CDR2 are SGHRS and YFSETQ. DNA of the CDR3: TGCGCCAGCAGCTTGGTTCAGGGAACCACCATATATTTT. This sequence encodes CASSLVQGTTIYF.

The V and J genes are TRBV7-6 and TRBJ2-5; 14 positions agree with TRBD2. V trimming: 5 bases; J trimming: 2 bases; junction bases outside the gene matches: 10. Germline CDR1 is SGHVS and CDR2 is FNYEAQ. There are 18 residues in the CDR3. Here the CDR3 DNA reads TGTGCCAGCAGCCCTGGACTAGCGGGGGGTCAACCACAAGAGACCCAGTACTTC. Translated, it gives CASSPGLAGGQPQETQYF. Full variable domain (missing parts from reference TRBV7-6 and TRBJ2-5): GAGVSQSPRYKVTKRGQDVALRCDPISGHVSLYWYRQALGQGPEFLTYFNYEAQQDKSGLPNDRFSAERPEGSISTLTIQRTEQRDSAMYRCASSPGLAGGQPQETQYFGPGTRLLVL.

The rearrangement uses TRBV29-1 and TRBJ2-3; 15 bases match TRBD2. V trimming: 6 bases; J trimming: 4 bases; junction bases outside the gene matches: 8. The germline V gene encodes CDR1 SQVTM and CDR2 ANQGSEA. The CDR3 runs to 16 residues. The CDR3 nucleotides read TGCAGCGTCGATGGACTAGCGGGGGGGCCCCCAGATACGCAGTATTTT. Translation gives CSVDGLAGGPPDTQYF.

The chain combines TRBV6-5 with TRBJ2-1; 9 bases are a match to TRBD2. Germline CDR1 and CDR2: MNHEY and SVGAGI. This CDR3 is 14 amino acids long. V was clipped by 8 bases and J by 5 bases; unmatched bases: 7. CDR3 in amino acids: CASRWRGGNNEQFF. In DNA form, the CDR3 reads TGTGCCAGCCGGTGGCGGGGGGGAAACAATGAGCAGTTCTTC.

This chain connects TRBV10-1 to TRBJ2-1; 12 bases line up with TRBD2. Germline V gene data show CDR1 as WNHNN and CDR2 as SYGVQD (reference sequence). V lost 1 base to trimming and J lost 2 bases; unmatched junction nucleotides: 6. The CDR3 consists of 18 residues. CDR3 in DNA: TGCGCCAGCAGTGAGTTGGGCTCTAGCGGGGGGGCCTACAATGAGCAGTTCTTC. Residues: CASSELGSSGGAYNEQFF.

A note on this clone: Additional DNA sequences in this sample encode the identical CDR3. The rearrangement links TRBV5-1 to TRBJ2-5; 8 nucleotides line up with TRBD1. The CDR3 extends over 13 amino acids. After removal of 3 bases from V and 3 bases from J, the junction contained 1 base not matched to a gene. Germline V gives CDR1 SGHRS, CDR2 YFSETQ. CDR3 in amino acids: CASSSTGEETQYF. CDR3 DNA sequence: TGCGCCAGCAGCTCGACAGGGGAAGAGACCCAGTACTTC.

J is TRBJ1-6 and V is TRBV5-4, with TRBD1 matching 7 bases. The CDR3 spans 13 residues. CDR1 SGHNT and CDR2 YYREEE come from the germline V gene (reference sequence). After removal of 3 bases from V and 8 bases from J, the junction contained 2 bases not matched to a gene. CDR3 sequence: CASSYRGDSPLHF. As DNA, the CDR3 is TGTGCCAGCAGCTACAGGGGTGATTCACCCCTCCACTTT. Drawing the rest from reference TRBV5-4 and TRBJ1-6, the complete variable domain is ETGVTQSPTHLIKTRGQQVTLRCSSQSGHNTVSWYQQALGQGPQFIFQYYREEENGRGNFPPRFSGLQFPNYSSELNVNALELDDSALYLCASSYRGDSPLHFGNGTRLTVT.

V and J are TRBV12-3 or TRBV12-4 and TRBJ1-2; no clear D. V dropped 3 bases and J dropped 8 bases, with 7 bases sitting between them. The CDR3 is made up of 11 amino acids. In nucleotides, the CDR3 is TGTGCCAGCAGTTTTCTCGGGGGCTACACCTTC. Its protein product is CASSFLGGYTF.

V gene TRBV28 combines with J gene TRBJ2-7, with D possibly being TRBD1 (5 bases). Trimming took 4 bases from V and 5 from J, leaving 24 bases between them. This CDR3 has 17 amino acids. CDR1 is MDHEN, CDR2 SYDVKM, per germline. The CDR3 reads CASSYPSGGRVPNEQYV. As DNA, the CDR3 is TGTGCCAGCAGTTACCCTTCCGGCGGCAGGGTTCCGAACGAGCAGTACGTC.